This T cell receptor (beta chain) was retrieved from a study of shared clonotypes between healthy human individuals. This CDR3 is 12 amino acids long. V lost 6 bases to trimming and J lost 10 bases, with 13 bases between them. Germline V gives CDR1 SNHLY, CDR2 FYNNEI. General study results and limits: Naive CD4 clonotypes overlapped across several donors at roughly 4.5%. Relative to clonotypes present in all four donors, those not shared had lower generation probabilities.

Note on this clone: Antigen specificity is unknown.

Measured with immunoSEQ multiplex PCR; TCRdb has only the in-frame clones, and not every one. The profile shows 1 million to 1.3 million clones, 78% of them singletons. This receptor was obtained from a man between 18 and 29 years old in good health. Some clones in this sample may be carry-over from other donors' samples. Sequences were obtained from memory CD4+ T cells from PBMCs. Documented subset: CD45RA-negative fraction. The rearrangement links TRBV2 to TRBJ2-1; D gene uncertain. CDR3 in amino acids: CASRAVLREQFF. For the CDR3, the DNA is TGTGCCAGCAGGGCGGTCCTTCGGGAGCAGTTCTTC.